Listed below are T cell receptor beta chains from one sample, sequenced in a study of response to subunit inactivated influenza vaccine. TCRdb reanalysed the RT-PCR reads using MiXCR and keeps one entry per CDR3 protein. The table includes roughly 550,000 distinct CDR3 sequences, under 25% detected once. The same specimen was also included in a second study, on T cells expressing NK-cell markers.

Specimen: CD4+ T cells sorted from PBMCs, collected approximately 12 days after vaccination. The origin of the receptors is a man between 45 and 60 years old who received an inactivated influenza vaccine. CDR3s include the opening cysteine and the closing phenylalanine or tryptophan. The D gene is left open where the match is weak. Where a row states a size, it is once, few, many or the class of an expanded clone; other rows omit it.

TRBV29-1	TRBD2	TRBJ2-1	.	CSVGGREGLNEQFF	TGCAGCGTTGGTGGGCGGGAGGGCCTGAATGAGCAGTTCTTC
TRBV20-1	TRBD1	TRBJ2-1	.	CSANSGTGGYNEQFF	TGCAGTGCTAATTCCGGGACAGGGGGATACAATGAGCAGTTCTTC
TRBV29-1	.	TRBJ1-3	once	CSALLISGNTIYF	TGCAGCGCCCTCCTTATCTCTGGAAACACCATATATTTT
TRBV4-3	.	TRBJ1-4	many	CASSQSLPGANEKLFF	TGCGCCAGCAGCCAATCACTTCCTGGAGCTAATGAAAAACTGTTTTTT
TRBV18	.	TRBJ2-7	many	CASSPQSSYEQYF	TGTGCCAGCTCACCTCAGAGCTCCTACGAGCAGTACTTC
TRBV4-2	.	TRBJ1-3	few	CASSPAPWASGNTIYF	TGTGCCAGCAGCCCCGCGCCTTGGGCGTCTGGAAACACCATATATTTT
TRBV29-1	TRBD1	TRBJ1-2	few	CSVETGVDRGGGYTF	TGCAGCGTTGAAACAGGGGTCGACAGGGGAGGAGGCTACACCTTC
TRBV12-3/TRBV12-4	.	TRBJ1-1	once	CASSLRHENTEAFF	TGTGCCAGCAGTTTAAGACACGAGAACACTGAAGCTTTCTTT
TRBV2	.	TRBJ2-2	few	CASSEVHSNTGELFF	TGTGCCAGCAGTGAAGTACACTCGAACACCGGGGAGCTGTTTTTT
TRBV2	TRBD2	TRBJ2-1	few	CASASGRASYNEQFF	TGTGCCAGTGCTAGCGGGAGGGCCTCCTACAATGAGCAGTTCTTC
TRBV3-1	TRBD2	TRBJ2-3	.	CASSQEGSLRGGADTQYF	TGTGCCAGCAGTCAAGAGGGTAGTTTGCGGGGGGGCGCAGATACGCAGTATTTT
TRBV29-1	TRBD2	TRBJ2-3	many	CSALSGSTDTQYF	TGCAGCGCGCTTAGCGGGAGCACAGATACGCAGTATTTT
TRBV11-2	.	TRBJ2-7	.	CASSLEPQGEQYF	TGTGCCAGCAGCTTAGAGCCCCAAGGGGAGCAGTACTTC
TRBV11-2	TRBD1	TRBJ1-3	.	CASSLGYLGQFGNTIYF	TGTGCCAGCAGCTTAGGTTATTTGGGACAGTTTGGAAACACCATATATTTT
TRBV12-3/TRBV12-4	TRBD1	TRBJ2-5	few	CASSLSGGTGTQYF	TGTGCCAGCAGCCTCTCAGGGGGCACTGGGACCCAGTACTTC
TRBV6-2/TRBV6-3	.	TRBJ1-4	many	CATSNGPSEGKLFF	TGTGCCACCTCCAACGGACCGAGTGAAGGAAAACTGTTTTTT
TRBV12-3/TRBV12-4	.	TRBJ2-3	.	CASNRQVEDTQYF	TGTGCCAGCAACCGACAGGTGGAAGATACGCAGTATTTT
TRBV4-2	TRBD2	TRBJ2-1	few	CASSQDFLGGGAIDEQFF	TGTGCCAGCAGCCAAGATTTCCTCGGCGGGGGGGCGATCGATGAGCAGTTCTTC
TRBV7-9	.	TRBJ1-2	many	CASSPSGQTRGYTF	TGTGCCAGCAGCCCATCTGGACAGACCAGGGGCTACACCTTC
TRBV2	.	TRBJ2-2	.	CASRGDGTYTGELFF	TGTGCCAGCAGAGGAGACGGGACCTACACCGGGGAGCTGTTTTTT
TRBV11-2	TRBD1	TRBJ2-3	.	CASSLDLWQGADTQYF	TGTGCCAGCAGCTTAGATCTATGGCAGGGGGCAGATACGCAGTATTTT
TRBV5-1	TRBD1	TRBJ1-2	few	CASSGRTGENYGYTF	TGCGCCAGCAGCGGACGGACAGGAGAAAACTATGGCTACACCTTC
TRBV12-3/TRBV12-4	TRBD1	TRBJ1-2	many	CASSLRDRNYGYTF	TGTGCCAGCAGTTTGCGGGACAGGAACTATGGCTACACCTTC
TRBV9	.	TRBJ2-3	.	CASSVDSYDTQYF	TGTGCCAGCAGCGTAGACTCCTACGATACGCAGTATTTT
TRBV28	TRBD1	TRBJ1-2	.	CASRTMKDRDNYGYTF	TGTGCCAGCAGAACAATGAAGGACAGGGACAACTATGGCTACACCTTC
TRBV9	.	TRBJ2-1	few	CASSVLAQTTSHNEQFF	TGTGCCAGCAGCGTACTAGCCCAAACCACCTCCCACAATGAGCAGTTCTTC
TRBV3-1	.	TRBJ2-1	.	CASRQVGKLNEQFF	TGTGCCAGCAGACAGGTAGGGAAGTTGAATGAGCAGTTCTTC
TRBV10-3	TRBD1	TRBJ1-1	few	CAIRGQGVNTEAFF	TGTGCCATAAGAGGACAGGGAGTGAACACTGAAGCTTTCTTT
TRBV29-1	.	TRBJ1-1	.	CSVEAGTNTEAFF	TGCAGCGTTGAGGCAGGGACGAACACTGAAGCTTTCTTT
TRBV10-3	.	TRBJ1-1	.	CAISEDRSTEAFF	TGTGCCATCAGTGAAGACCGGAGCACTGAAGCTTTCTTT
TRBV7-9	.	TRBJ2-1	few	CASSPLGTQYNEQFF	TGTGCCAGCAGCCCTTTGGGGACCCAGTACAATGAGCAGTTCTTC
TRBV11-2	.	TRBJ1-4	.	CASSLVGRVDEKLFF	TGTGCCAGCAGCTTAGTCGGCAGGGTAGATGAAAAACTGTTTTTT
TRBV29-1	.	TRBJ2-7	many	CSVDRAKTGEQYF	TGCAGCGTTGATAGGGCCAAGACGGGTGAGCAGTACTTC
TRBV18	.	TRBJ2-1	few	CASSFYLSAPGNEQFF	TGTGCCAGCTCCTTCTACTTATCCGCCCCGGGGAATGAGCAGTTCTTC
TRBV20-1	TRBD2	TRBJ2-7	.	CSAALAGGREQYF	TGCAGTGCTGCACTAGCGGGAGGGCGCGAGCAGTACTTC
TRBV15	TRBD2	TRBJ2-3	.	CATSRDRASGRAVVGDTQYF	TGTGCCACCAGCAGAGATCGGGCTAGCGGGAGGGCCGTGGTTGGGGATACGCAGTATTTT
TRBV7-9	.	TRBJ1-1	.	CVFGGMNTEAFF	TGTGTATTTGGGGGCATGAACACTGAAGCTTTCTTT
TRBV29-1	TRBD2	TRBJ2-7	few	CGGGDLYEQYF	TGCGGCGGGGGGGACCTCTACGAGCAGTACTTC
TRBV7-6	.	TRBJ2-3	few	CASSPDGDTQYF	TGTGCCAGCAGCCCGGACGGGGATACGCAGTATTTT
TRBV25-1	.	TRBJ1-1	.	CASSPSGRLNTEAFF	TGTGCCAGCAGCCCCTCCGGCAGGTTGAACACTGAAGCTTTCTTT
TRBV3-1	.	TRBJ2-2	few	CASSQGSVTSGELFF	TGTGCCAGCAGCCAGGGTAGCGTAACATCGGGGGAGCTGTTTTTT
TRBV4-3	TRBD1	TRBJ2-7	.	CASSQGTGSREQYF	TGCGCCAGCAGCCAAGGGACAGGGTCTAGAGAGCAGTACTTC
TRBV20-1	TRBD2	TRBJ2-3	few	CSGGAGGSKADTQYF	TGCAGTGGAGGGGCGGGGGGCTCGAAGGCAGATACGCAGTATTTT